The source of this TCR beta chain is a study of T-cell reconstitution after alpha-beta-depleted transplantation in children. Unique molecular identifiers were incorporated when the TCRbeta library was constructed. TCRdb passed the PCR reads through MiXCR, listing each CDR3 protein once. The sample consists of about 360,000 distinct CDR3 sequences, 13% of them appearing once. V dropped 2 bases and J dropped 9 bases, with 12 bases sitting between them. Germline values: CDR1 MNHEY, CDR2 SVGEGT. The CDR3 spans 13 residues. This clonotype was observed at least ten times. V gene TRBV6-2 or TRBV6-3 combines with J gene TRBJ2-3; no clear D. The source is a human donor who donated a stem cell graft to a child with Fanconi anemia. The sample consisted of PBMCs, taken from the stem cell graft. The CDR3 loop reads CASSYRATITQYF. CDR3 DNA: TGTGCCAGCAGTTACAGGGCTACCATAACGCAGTATTTT.